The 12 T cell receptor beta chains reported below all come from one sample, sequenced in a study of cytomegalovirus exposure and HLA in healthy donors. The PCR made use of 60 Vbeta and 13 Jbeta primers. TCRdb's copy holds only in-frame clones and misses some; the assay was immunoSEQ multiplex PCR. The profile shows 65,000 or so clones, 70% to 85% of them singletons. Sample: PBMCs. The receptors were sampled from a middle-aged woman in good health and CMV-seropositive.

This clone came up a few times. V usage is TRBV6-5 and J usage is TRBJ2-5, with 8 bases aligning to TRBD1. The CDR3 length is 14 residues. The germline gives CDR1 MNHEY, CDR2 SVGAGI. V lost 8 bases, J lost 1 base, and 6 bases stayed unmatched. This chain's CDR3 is CASYRQGSQETQYF. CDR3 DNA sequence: TGTGCCAGCTACCGACAGGGGAGCCAAGAGACCCAGTACTTC.

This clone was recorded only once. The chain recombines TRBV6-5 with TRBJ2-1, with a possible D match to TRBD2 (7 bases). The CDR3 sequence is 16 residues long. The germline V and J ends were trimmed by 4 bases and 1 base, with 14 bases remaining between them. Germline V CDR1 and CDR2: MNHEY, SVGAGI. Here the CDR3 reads CASSSPRGASYNEQFF. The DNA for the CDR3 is TGTGCCAGCAGTTCACCTCGGGGGGCTTCCTACAATGAGCAGTTCTTC.

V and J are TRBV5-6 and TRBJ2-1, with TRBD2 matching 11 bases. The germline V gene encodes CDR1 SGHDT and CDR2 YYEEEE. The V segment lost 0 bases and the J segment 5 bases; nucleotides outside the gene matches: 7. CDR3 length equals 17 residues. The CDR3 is CASSLAASGGPHNEQFF. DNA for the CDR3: TGTGCCAGCAGCTTGGCGGCTAGCGGGGGGCCACACAATGAGCAGTTCTTC. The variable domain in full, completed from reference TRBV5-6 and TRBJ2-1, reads DAGVTQSPTHLIKTRGQQVTLRCSPKSGHDTVSWYQQALGQGPQFIFQYYEEEERQRGNFPDRFSGHQFPNYSSELNVNALLLGDSALYLCASSLAASGGPHNEQFFGPGTRLTVL.

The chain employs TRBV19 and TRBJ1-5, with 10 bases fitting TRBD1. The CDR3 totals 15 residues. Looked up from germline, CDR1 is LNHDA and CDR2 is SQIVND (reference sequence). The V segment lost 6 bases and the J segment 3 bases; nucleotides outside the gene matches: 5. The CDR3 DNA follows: TGTGCCAGTAGCCGGGACAGGGGACCCAATCAGCCCCAGCATTTT. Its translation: CASSRDRGPNQPQHF.

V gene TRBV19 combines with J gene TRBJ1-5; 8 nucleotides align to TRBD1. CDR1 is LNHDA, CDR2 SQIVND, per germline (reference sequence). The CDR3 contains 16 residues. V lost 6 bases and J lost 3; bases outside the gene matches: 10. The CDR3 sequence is CASSALGQATNQPQHF. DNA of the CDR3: TGTGCCAGTAGCGCTCTGGGACAGGCCACCAATCAGCCCCAGCATTTT.

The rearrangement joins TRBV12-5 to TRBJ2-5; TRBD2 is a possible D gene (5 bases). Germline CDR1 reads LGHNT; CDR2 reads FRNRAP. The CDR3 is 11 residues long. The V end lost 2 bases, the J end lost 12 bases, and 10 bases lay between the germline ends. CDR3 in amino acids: CASGLFREKYF. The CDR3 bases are TGTGCTAGTGGTTTGTTTCGGGAAAAGTACTTC.

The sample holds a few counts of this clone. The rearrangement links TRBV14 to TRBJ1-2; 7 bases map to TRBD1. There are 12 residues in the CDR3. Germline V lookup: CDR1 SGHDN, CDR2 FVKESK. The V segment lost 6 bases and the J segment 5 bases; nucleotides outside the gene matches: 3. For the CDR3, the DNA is TGTGCCAGCAGTCCAGGGGGATATGGCTACACCTTC. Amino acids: CASSPGGYGYTF.

CDR3 sequence: CASSRDRGPVGEAFF. CDR3 bases: TGTGCCAGCAGTCGGGACAGGGGGCCTGTGGGTGAAGCTTTCTTT. The chain uses TRBV6-5 and TRBJ1-1; 12 nucleotides agree with TRBD1. The germline gives CDR1 MNHEY, CDR2 SVGAGI. Germline trimming cut 5 bases from V and 7 bases from J; bases unmatched to any gene: 8. The length of the CDR3 is 15 residues.

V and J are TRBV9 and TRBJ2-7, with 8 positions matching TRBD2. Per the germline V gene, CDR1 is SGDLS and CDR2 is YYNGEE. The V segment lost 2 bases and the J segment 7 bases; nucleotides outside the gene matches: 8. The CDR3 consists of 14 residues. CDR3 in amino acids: CASSVRGGLGEQYF. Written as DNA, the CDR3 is TGTGCCAGCAGCGTCCGCGGGGGGCTGGGGGAGCAGTACTTC. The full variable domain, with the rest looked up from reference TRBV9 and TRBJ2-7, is DSGVTQTPKHLITATGQRVTLRCSPRSGDLSVYWYQQSLDQGLQFLIQYYNGEERAKGNILERFSAQQFPDLHSELNLSSLELGDSALYFCASSVRGGLGEQYFGPGTRLTVT.

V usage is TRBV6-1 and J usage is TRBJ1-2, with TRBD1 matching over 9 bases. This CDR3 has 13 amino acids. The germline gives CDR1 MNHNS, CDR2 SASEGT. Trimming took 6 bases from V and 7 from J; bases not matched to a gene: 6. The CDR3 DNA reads TGTGCCAGCAGCACGGGACAGGGAATTGGCTACACCTTC. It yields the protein CASSTGQGIGYTF.

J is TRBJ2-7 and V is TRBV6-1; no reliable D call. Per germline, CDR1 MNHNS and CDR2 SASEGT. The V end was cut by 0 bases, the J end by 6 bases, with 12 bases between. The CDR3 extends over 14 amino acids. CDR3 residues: CASSEADGFGEQYF. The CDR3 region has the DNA TGTGCCAGCAGTGAAGCTGACGGGTTCGGCGAGCAGTACTTC.

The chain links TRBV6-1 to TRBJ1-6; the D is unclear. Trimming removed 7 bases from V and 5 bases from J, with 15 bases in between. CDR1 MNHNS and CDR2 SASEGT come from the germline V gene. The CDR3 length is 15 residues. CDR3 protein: CASNPRLGNNSPLHF. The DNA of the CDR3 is TGTGCCAGCAACCCCAGGCTCGGAAATAATTCACCCCTCCACTTT.